The following is a T cell receptor (beta chain) sequence with its context. Source study methods: Amplified reference gene primers provided the basis for estimating nucleated cell counts. Some clones are missing from TCRdb's copy, which holds only in-frame ones; the method was immunoSEQ multiplex PCR. V and J calls and clone size are as listed in that table; D and trimming were resolved from the DNA. Of about 190,000 clones in the sample, around four fifths were seen once. The record originates from a study of blood T cell repertoires in COVID-19. Study-level information: Samples of COVID-19 (acute and convalescent) were obtained from the United States, Italy and Spain.

V was cut by 3 bases and J by 5 bases, with 11 bases left in between. Per germline, CDR1 KGHSH and CDR2 LQKENI. The CDR3 is 14 residues long. The sequenced sample was peripheral blood. The chain recombines TRBV18 with TRBJ2-1; the D gene is possibly TRBD2 (6 bases). The sequence came from a human donor in a cohort sampled during active COVID-19. CDR3 coding DNA: TGTGCCAGCTCACCCGAGACTAGACACAATGAGCAGTTCTTC. Protein product: CASSPETRHNEQFF.